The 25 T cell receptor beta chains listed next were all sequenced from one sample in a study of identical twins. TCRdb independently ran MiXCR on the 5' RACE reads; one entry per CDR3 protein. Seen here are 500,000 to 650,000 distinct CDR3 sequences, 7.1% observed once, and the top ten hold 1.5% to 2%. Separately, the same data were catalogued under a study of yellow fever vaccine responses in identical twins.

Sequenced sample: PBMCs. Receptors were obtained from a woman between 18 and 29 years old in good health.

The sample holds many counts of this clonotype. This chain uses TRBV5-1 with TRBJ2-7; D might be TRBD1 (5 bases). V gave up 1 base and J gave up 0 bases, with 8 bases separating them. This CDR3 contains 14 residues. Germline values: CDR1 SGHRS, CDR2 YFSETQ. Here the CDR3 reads CASSLTGNSYEQYV. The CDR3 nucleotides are TGCGCCAGCAGCTTGACAGGTAACTCCTACGAGCAGTACGTC.

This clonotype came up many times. The CDR3 reads CSAAPTYSTDTQYF. The DNA for the CDR3 is TGCAGTGCTGCTCCTACGTACAGCACAGATACGCAGTATTTT. This chain joins TRBV20-1 and TRBJ2-3; D remains unclear. The V gene lost 5 bases and the J gene lost 0 bases, with 12 bases spanning the gap. Per germline, CDR1 DFQATT and CDR2 SNEGSKA (reference sequence). The length of the CDR3 is 14 residues.

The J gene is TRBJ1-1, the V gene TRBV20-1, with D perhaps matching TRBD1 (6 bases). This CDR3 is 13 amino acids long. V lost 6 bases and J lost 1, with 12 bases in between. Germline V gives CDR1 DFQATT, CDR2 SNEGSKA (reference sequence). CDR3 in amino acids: CSANRAGNTEAFF. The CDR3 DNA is TGCAGTGCAAACAGGGCGGGGAACACTGAAGCTTTCTTT.

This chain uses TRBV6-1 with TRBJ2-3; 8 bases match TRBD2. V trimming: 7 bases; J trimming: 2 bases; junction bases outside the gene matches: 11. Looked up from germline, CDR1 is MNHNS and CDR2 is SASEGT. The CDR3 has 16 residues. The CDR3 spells CASTNLAGRLTDTQYF. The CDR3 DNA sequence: TGTGCCAGCACCAACCTAGCGGGCCGCCTCACAGATACGCAGTATTTT.

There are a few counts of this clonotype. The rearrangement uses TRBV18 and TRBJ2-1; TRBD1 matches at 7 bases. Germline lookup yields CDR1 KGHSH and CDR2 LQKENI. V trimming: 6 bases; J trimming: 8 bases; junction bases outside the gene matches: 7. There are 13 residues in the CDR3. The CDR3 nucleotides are TGTGCCAGCTCCAACAGGGGTAGCGATGAGCAGTTCTTC. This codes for CASSNRGSDEQFF.

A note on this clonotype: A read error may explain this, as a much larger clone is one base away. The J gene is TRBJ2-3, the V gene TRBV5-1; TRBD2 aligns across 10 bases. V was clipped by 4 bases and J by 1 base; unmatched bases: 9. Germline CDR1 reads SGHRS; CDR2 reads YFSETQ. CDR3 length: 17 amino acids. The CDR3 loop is CASSPKTSGPRTDTQYF. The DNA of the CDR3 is TGCGCCAGCAGCCCGAAGACTAGCGGGCCGCGCACAGATACGCAGTATTTT.

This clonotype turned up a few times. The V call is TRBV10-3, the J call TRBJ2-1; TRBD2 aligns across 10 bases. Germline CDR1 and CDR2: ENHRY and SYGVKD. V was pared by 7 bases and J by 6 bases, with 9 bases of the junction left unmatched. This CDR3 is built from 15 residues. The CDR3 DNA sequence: TGTGCCATCAATTCCCCTAGCGGGAGTGCCAATGAGCAGTTCTTC. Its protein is CAINSPSGSANEQFF.

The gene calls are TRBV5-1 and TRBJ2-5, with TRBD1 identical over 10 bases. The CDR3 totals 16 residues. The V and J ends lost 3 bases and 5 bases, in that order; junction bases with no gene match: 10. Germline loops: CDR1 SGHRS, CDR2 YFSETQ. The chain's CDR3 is CASSSLTGGWGETQYF. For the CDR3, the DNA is TGCGCCAGCAGCTCTCTGACAGGGGGCTGGGGGGAGACCCAGTACTTC.

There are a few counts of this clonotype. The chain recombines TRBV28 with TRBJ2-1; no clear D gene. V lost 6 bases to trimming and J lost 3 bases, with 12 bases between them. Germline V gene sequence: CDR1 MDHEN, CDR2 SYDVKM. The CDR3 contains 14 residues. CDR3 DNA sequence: TGTGCCAGCAGCACCTCTGCAAACTACAATGAGCAGTTCTTC. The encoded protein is CASSTSANYNEQFF. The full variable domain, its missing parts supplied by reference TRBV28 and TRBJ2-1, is DVKVTQSSRYLVKRTGEKVFLECVQDMDHENMFWYRQDPGLGLRLIYFSYDVKMKEKGDIPEGYSVSREKKERFSLILESASTNQTSMYLCASSTSANYNEQFFGPGTRLTVL.

CDR3 in DNA: TGTGCCAGCAGCCCGACTAGCTCCCGCACAGATACGCAGTATTTT. Translation: CASSPTSSRTDTQYF. This chain connects TRBV14 to TRBJ2-3; 7 bases fit TRBD2. Germline trimming cut 4 bases from V and 1 base from J; bases unmatched to any gene: 5. There are 15 residues in the CDR3. Germline loops: CDR1 SGHDN, CDR2 FVKESK.

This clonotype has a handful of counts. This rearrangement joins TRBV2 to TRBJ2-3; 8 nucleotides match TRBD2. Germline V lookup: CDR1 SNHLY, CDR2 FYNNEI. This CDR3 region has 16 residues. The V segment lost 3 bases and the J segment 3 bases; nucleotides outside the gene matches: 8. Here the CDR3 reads CASSEERGSKTDTQYF. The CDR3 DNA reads TGTGCCAGCAGTGAGGAGCGGGGGAGTAAAACAGATACGCAGTATTTT.

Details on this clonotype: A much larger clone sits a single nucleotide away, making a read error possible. The CDR3 DNA sequence: TGTGCCAGCAGTCATCGCGAGGGCGCCTACAATGAGCAGTTCTTC. It yields the protein CASSHREGAYNEQFF. The chain carries TRBV6-1 and TRBJ2-1; possible D gene TRBD2, 5 bases. Germline-derived CDR1 and CDR2 are MNHNS and SASEGT. The CDR3 has 15 amino acids. V lost 5 bases to trimming and J lost 2 bases, with 13 bases between them.

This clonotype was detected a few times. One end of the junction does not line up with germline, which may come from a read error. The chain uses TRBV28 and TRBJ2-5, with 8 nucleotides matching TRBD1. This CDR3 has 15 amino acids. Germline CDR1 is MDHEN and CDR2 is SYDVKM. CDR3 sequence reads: CASSSFGTGTRTQYF. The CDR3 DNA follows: TGCGCCAGCAGTTCCTTCGGGACAGGAACCCGTACCCAGTACTTC.

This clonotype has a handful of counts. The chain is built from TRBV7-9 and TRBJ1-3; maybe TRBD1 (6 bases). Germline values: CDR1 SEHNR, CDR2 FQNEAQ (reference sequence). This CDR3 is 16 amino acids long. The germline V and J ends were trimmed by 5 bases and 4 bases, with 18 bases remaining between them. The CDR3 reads CASSHAGARGGNTIYF. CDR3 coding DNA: TGTGCCAGCAGCCATGCGGGGGCGCGTGGGGGAAACACCATATATTTT.

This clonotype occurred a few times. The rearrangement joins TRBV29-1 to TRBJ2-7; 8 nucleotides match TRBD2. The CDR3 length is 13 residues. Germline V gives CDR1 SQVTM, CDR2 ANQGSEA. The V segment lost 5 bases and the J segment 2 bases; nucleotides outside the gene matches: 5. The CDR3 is CSVTGGGTYEQYF. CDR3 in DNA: TGCAGCGTTACGGGGGGGGGAACCTACGAGCAGTACTTC.

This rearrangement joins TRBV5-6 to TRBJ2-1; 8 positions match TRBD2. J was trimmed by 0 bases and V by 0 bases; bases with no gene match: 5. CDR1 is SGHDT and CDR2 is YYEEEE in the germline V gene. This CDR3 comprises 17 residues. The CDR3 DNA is TGTGCCAGCAGCTTGGGTGGCAGCGGGAGCTCCTACAATGAGCAGTTCTTC. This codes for CASSLGGSGSSYNEQFF.

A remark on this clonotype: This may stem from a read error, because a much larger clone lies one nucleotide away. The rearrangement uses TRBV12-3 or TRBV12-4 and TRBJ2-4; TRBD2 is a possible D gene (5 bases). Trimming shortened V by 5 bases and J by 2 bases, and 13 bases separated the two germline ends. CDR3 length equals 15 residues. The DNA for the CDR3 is TGTGCCAGCAGTGCCGGGATAGCAACCAAAAACATTCAGTACTTC. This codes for CASSAGIATKNIQYF.

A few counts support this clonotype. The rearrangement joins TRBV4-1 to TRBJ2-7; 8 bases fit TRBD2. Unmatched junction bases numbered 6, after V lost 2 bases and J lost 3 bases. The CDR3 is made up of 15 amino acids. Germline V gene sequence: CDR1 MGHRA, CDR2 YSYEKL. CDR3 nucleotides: TGCGCCAGCAGCCAACAAGCTAGCGGGCTCTACGAGCAGTACTTC. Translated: CASSQQASGLYEQYF.

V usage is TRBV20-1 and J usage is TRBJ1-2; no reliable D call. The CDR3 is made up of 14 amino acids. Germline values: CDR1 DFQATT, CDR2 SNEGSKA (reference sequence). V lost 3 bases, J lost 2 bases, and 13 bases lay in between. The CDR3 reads CSASYGRPNYGYTF. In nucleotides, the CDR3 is TGCAGTGCTAGTTATGGCAGACCCAACTATGGCTACACCTTC.

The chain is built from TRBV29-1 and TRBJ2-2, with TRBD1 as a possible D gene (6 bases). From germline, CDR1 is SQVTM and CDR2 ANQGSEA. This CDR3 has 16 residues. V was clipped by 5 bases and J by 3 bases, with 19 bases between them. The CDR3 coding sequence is TGCAGCGTTACAGGGTCGTACGGTGTGGACACCGGGGAGCTGTTTTTT. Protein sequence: CSVTGSYGVDTGELFF.

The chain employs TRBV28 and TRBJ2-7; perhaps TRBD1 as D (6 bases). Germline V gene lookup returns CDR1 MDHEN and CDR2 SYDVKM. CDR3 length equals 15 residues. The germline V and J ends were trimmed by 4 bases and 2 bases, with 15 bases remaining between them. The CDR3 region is CASSSGQTGTYEQYF. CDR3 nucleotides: TGTGCCAGCAGTTCCGGCCAGACAGGAACCTACGAGCAGTACTTC.

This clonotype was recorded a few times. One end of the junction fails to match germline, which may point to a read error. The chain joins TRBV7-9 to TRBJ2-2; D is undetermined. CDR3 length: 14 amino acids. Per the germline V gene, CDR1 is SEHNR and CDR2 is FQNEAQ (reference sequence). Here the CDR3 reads CASRLERDAGELFF. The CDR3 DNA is TGTGCCAGCAGATTAGAAAGGGATGCCGGGGAGCTGTTTTTT.

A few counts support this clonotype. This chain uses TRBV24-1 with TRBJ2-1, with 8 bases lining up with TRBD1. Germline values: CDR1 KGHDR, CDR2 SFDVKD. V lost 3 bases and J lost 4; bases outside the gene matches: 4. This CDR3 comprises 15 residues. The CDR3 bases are TGTGCCACCAGTGATAACACAGGGGGATACAATGAGCAGTTCTTC. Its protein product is CATSDNTGGYNEQFF.

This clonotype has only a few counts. DNA for the CDR3: TGCGCCAGCAGCTCGCGGACTACGGAAGAGACCCAGTACTTC. It translates to CASSSRTTEETQYF. The chain combines TRBV5-1 with TRBJ2-5; a weak D match, TRBD2 (6 bases). Germline lookup yields CDR1 SGHRS and CDR2 YFSETQ. This CDR3 contains 14 residues. The V end was cut by 3 bases, the J end by 3 bases, with 12 bases between.

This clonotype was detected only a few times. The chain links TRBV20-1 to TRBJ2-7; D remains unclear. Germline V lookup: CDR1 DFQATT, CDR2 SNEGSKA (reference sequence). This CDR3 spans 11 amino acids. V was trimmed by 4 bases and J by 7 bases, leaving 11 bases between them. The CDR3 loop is CSATVLPEQYF. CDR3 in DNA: TGCAGTGCTACCGTCTTGCCGGAGCAGTACTTC.